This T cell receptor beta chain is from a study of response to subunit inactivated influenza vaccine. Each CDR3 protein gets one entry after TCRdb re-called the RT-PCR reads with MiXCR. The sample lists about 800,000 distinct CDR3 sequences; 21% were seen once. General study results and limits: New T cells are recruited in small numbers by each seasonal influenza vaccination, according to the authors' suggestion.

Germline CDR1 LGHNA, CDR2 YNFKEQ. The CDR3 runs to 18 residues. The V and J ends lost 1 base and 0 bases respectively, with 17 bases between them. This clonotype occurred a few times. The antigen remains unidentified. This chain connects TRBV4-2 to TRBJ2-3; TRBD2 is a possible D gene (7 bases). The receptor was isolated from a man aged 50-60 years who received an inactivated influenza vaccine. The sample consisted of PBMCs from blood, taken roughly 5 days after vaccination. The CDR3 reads CASSQVTGGPASTDTQYF. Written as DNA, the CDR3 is TGTGCCAGCAGCCAAGTCACCGGGGGGCCCGCTAGCACAGATACGCAGTATTTT.